A selection of T cell receptor beta chains follows, all from one sample in a study of post-analysis software for immune sequencing data. In TCRdb, the PCR reads were re-called with MiXCR into one record per CDR3 protein. The sample includes some 700,000 distinct CDR3 sequences, approximately 59% of them seen just once. Sequenced: blood. All receptors come from a girl aged 2 to 9 with multiple sclerosis. Both conserved end residues are trimmed from each CDR3. Clone size is shown for a subset of rows, as once, few, many or a class of expanded clone.

ASSLEWDTDTQY,-,TRBV5-5,TRBJ2-3
ASSKASGRGTGELF,-,TRBV6-2/TRBV6-3,TRBJ2-2
ASSGIMDYTRSYNEQF,-,TRBV6-4,TRBJ2-1
ASTRSGSQETQY,-,TRBV12-3/TRBV12-4,-
ASSQVDRGRGYGLNEQF,-,TRBV4-2,TRBJ2-1
ASSVSGVNTEAF,few,TRBV9,TRBJ1-1
ATLRTSGGTDTQY,-,TRBV6-1,TRBJ2-3
ASRGAAAGPDTQY,-,TRBV6-5,TRBJ2-3
ATSRVRGGSSTDTQY,-,TRBV15,TRBJ2-3
ASSCRDRVYNEQF,-,TRBV6-6,TRBJ2-1
AWSVRPGLAASTDTQY,-,TRBV30,TRBJ2-3
ASSFRGSALSSMNTEAF,-,TRBV7-3,TRBJ1-1
SAEWGNTDTQY,-,TRBV20-1,TRBJ2-3
ATSSEEGRNRSPLH,-,TRBV15,TRBJ1-6
ASSLTGTQRDNEQF,-,TRBV5-1,TRBJ2-1
ASSSRLAAQETQY,once,TRBV5-1,TRBJ2-5
ASTRGGRANEQF,few,TRBV11-2,TRBJ2-1
SASGYTDTQY,-,TRBV20-1,TRBJ2-3
ASSFETGGPNNEQF,few,TRBV12-3/TRBV12-4,TRBJ2-1
ASKPGQLYGYT,-,TRBV12-3/TRBV12-4,TRBJ1-2
ASSESWGVYNEQF,-,TRBV10-2,TRBJ2-1
ASSRTSGRARTQY,-,TRBV12-3/TRBV12-4,TRBJ2-3
ASSQEGAGTEAF,-,TRBV11-2,TRBJ1-1
ASSRRWTSGAKNIQY,few,TRBV11-2,TRBJ2-4
AIRTGTDTQY,-,TRBV10-3,TRBJ2-3
ASSHGLAGGLYNEQF,once,TRBV11-2,TRBJ2-1
ASSQGAGGPNQETQY,-,TRBV5-6,TRBJ2-5
ASSLTGRVSNQPQH,few,TRBV5-6,TRBJ1-5
ASSDTGGVTDTQY,-,TRBV25-1,TRBJ2-3
ASSLNGFLSYEQY,-,TRBV11-1,TRBJ2-7
ASSLQVVDEQF,-,TRBV7-2,TRBJ2-1
SARWGEKNEAF,-,TRBV20-1,TRBJ1-1
ASSWTGLAGGGSEQF,-,TRBV7-2,TRBJ2-1
ASSLWGPSGVYNEQF,-,TRBV11-2,TRBJ2-1
SVHHTNEQF,-,TRBV29-1,TRBJ2-1
ASSVVGEFTDTQY,few,TRBV9,TRBJ2-3
SVDDLTKTTDTQY,-,TRBV29-1,TRBJ2-3
SVEGPGGFDEQF,-,TRBV29-1,TRBJ2-1
ASSVDPLSLYEQY,-,TRBV9,TRBJ2-7
ASPRRAGDYGYT,-,TRBV2,TRBJ1-2
SAREPGDRAETQY,-,TRBV20-1,TRBJ2-5
ASSPGTLVQY,-,TRBV6-6,TRBJ2-5
ASSMDQPNYSEQY,-,TRBV19,-
SARGGQINQPQH,-,TRBV20-1,TRBJ1-5
SVVDISRPEKLF,few,TRBV29-1,TRBJ1-4
SVEGQGAGNEQF,few,TRBV29-1,TRBJ2-1
ASSSDAGVGEQY,-,TRBV12-3/TRBV12-4,TRBJ2-4
ASSEVRDVSQF,-,TRBV6-1,TRBJ2-1
SARDTAGKGNQPQH,few,TRBV20-1,TRBJ1-5
ASSPVAGIETQY,-,TRBV11-2,TRBJ2-5
ASSPQTGLQETQY,-,TRBV27,-
SVVAGAYNEQF,few,TRBV29-1,TRBJ2-1
SVETRGGRNEQF,-,TRBV29-1,TRBJ2-1
ASRRAGANVLT,-,TRBV6-5,TRBJ2-6
ATSDRDRGNGTGLRDTQY,few,TRBV15,TRBJ2-3
ASSLGTGVGTEAF,once,TRBV5-1,TRBJ1-1
ASSYRQGAFEQY,-,TRBV6-5,TRBJ2-7
ASSLARAGDGYT,-,TRBV5-1,TRBJ1-2
ASSRSLGNIYNEQF,few,TRBV7-6,TRBJ2-1